Below are 13 T cell receptor beta chains sequenced from a single sample in a study of blood T cell repertoires in COVID-19. The protocol was immunoSEQ multiplex PCR, while the TCRdb copy is restricted to in-frame clones and leaves out a portion. The sample consists of about 310,000 clones, roughly 90% of them appearing once. The specimen sequenced was PBMCs or T cells enriched from blood (not recorded which). The receptors come from a woman in her late teens or twenties who had recovered from COVID-19.

J is TRBJ2-7 and V is TRBV7-2, with 7 bases identical to TRBD1. The CDR3 runs to 14 residues. Germline loops: CDR1 SGHTA, CDR2 FQGNSA. The trim removed 6 bases at V and 3 bases at J, leaving 8 bases unmatched. CDR3 residues: CASSPPGQLYEQYF. The CDR3 DNA sequence: TGTGCCAGCAGTCCGCCGGGACAGCTCTACGAGCAGTACTTC.

The chain joins TRBV21-1 to TRBJ1-2. TRBV21-1 is marked as a pseudogene. This CDR3 is built from 14 residues. DNA for the CDR3: TGTGCCAGCAGCACAAGGGGGAGGGGGAATGGCTACACCTTC. This sequence encodes CASSTRGRGNGYTF.

The chain combines TRBV6-2 or TRBV6-3 with TRBJ1-2; a weak D match, TRBD1 (6 bases). V was clipped by 2 bases and J by 4 bases, with 11 bases between them. Germline lookup yields CDR1 MNHEY and CDR2 SVGEGT. The CDR3 is 14 residues long. In DNA, the CDR3 is TGTGCCAGCAGTTACGACGACAGGCTCTATGGCTACACCTTC. As protein: CASSYDDRLYGYTF.

The rearrangement joins TRBV3-1 (or the pseudogene TRBV3-2) to TRBJ2-3, with TRBD2 matching over 8 bases. V lost 2 bases to trimming and J lost 6 bases; unmatched junction nucleotides: 7. The CDR3 contains 15 residues. Germline-derived CDR1 and CDR2 are LGHDT and YNNKEL (reference sequence). This CDR3 reads CASSQKGLAVDTQYF. The CDR3, as DNA: TGTGCCAGCAGCCAAAAAGGACTAGCCGTGGATACGCAGTATTTT.

This chain links TRBV3-1 (or the pseudogene TRBV3-2) with TRBJ2-2, with 8 bases aligning to TRBD1. CDR1 is LGHDT and CDR2 is YNNKEL in the germline V gene (reference sequence). V shed 2 bases and J 5 bases; nucleotides not matched to a gene: 4. The CDR3 has 15 amino acids. The CDR3, as DNA: TGTGCCAGCAGCCAAATCACAGGGGGGACCGGGGAGCTGTTTTTT. This encodes CASSQITGGTGELFF.

This clone was picked up a small number of times. The CDR3 sequence is CASNPQGNTIYF. The CDR3 region has the DNA TGTGCCAGCAACCCACAGGGGAACACCATATATTTT. V and J are TRBV28 and TRBJ1-3; 7 positions agree with TRBD1. The CDR3 has 12 amino acids. With 7 bases clipped from V and 7 bases from J, the junction kept 4 bases outside the gene matches. CDR1 MDHEN and CDR2 SYDVKM come from the germline V gene.

The chain carries TRBV10-3 and TRBJ1-5; D unclear. Per the germline V gene, CDR1 is ENHRY and CDR2 is SYGVKD. The CDR3 runs 13 residues. V lost 11 bases and J 1 base, leaving 12 bases between the germline ends. CDR3 bases: TGTGCCTCGCGAGCGGACAGCAATCAGCCCCAGCATTTT. It codes for CASRADSNQPQHF.

This chain links TRBV5-1 with TRBJ2-3; 9 bases are a match to TRBD2. V was pared by 5 bases and J by 4 bases, with 5 bases of the junction left unmatched. Germline V lookup: CDR1 SGHRS, CDR2 YFSETQ. This CDR3 spans 14 amino acids. The chain's CDR3 is CASRLSGSSDTQYF. The CDR3, as DNA: TGCGCCAGCAGACTTAGCGGGAGTTCAGATACGCAGTATTTT. Using reference TRBV5-1 and TRBJ2-3 for the parts outside the CDR3, the full variable domain is KAGVTQTPRYLIKTRGQQVTLSCSPISGHRSVSWYQQTPGQGLQFLFEYFSETQRNKGNFPGRFSGRQFSNSRSEMNVSTLELGDSALYLCASRLSGSSDTQYFGPGTRLTVL.

The genes are TRBV29-1 and TRBJ1-1; possibly TRBD1 for D (5 bases). There are 16 residues in the CDR3. CDR1 is SQVTM, CDR2 ANQGSEA, per germline. Trimming removed 4 bases at V and 4 bases at J, with 22 bases between. CDR3: CSVVGLVTGFSTEAFF. DNA for the CDR3: TGCAGCGTTGTCGGTCTAGTAACAGGATTCTCCACTGAAGCTTTCTTT.

The rearrangement joins TRBV27 to TRBJ2-7, with 11 bases matching TRBD2. Germline V gives CDR1 MNHEY, CDR2 SMNVEV (reference sequence). The CDR3 totals 18 residues. V dropped 5 bases and J dropped 0; count of bases not matched to a gene: 12. The CDR3 region has the DNA TGTGCCAGCAGTACCACCGGGACTAGCGGTAGATTCTCCTACGAGCAGTACTTC. Its translation: CASSTTGTSGRFSYEQYF.

The rearrangement links TRBV7-3 to TRBJ1-3, with D unresolved. Germline CDR1 SGHTA, CDR2 FQGTGA. With 8 bases removed from V and 4 bases from J, the gap between germline ends came to 12 bases. This CDR3 has 13 residues. The CDR3 DNA follows: TGTGCCAGCTCCTTATCACAGGGAAACACCATATATTTT. Its protein is CASSLSQGNTIYF.

The chain has TRBV3-1 (or the pseudogene TRBV3-2) and TRBJ2-6, with D possibly matching TRBD2 (7 bases). Germline lookup yields CDR1 LGHDT and CDR2 YNNKEL (reference sequence). Deletions cut 8 bases from V and 4 bases from J, with 15 bases between. CDR3 length: 15 amino acids. CDR3 residues: CASSSGGFGANVLTF. CDR3 sequence (DNA): TGTGCCAGCTCGTCGGGGGGCTTCGGGGCCAACGTCCTGACTTTC.

The DNA of the CDR3 is TGTGCCAGCAGCTTAAGCAGGGGACGATCTAATGAAAAACTGTTTTTT. It codes for CASSLSRGRSNEKLFF. The chain has TRBV7-2 and TRBJ1-4, with D perhaps matching TRBD1 (6 bases). CDR1 and CDR2 from the germline V gene are SGHTA and FQGNSA. Trimming took off 2 bases at V and 3 bases at J, with 13 bases between the two ends. This CDR3 spans 16 amino acids.